This entry lists 23 T cell receptor beta chains sequenced from one sample in a study of shared clonotypes between healthy human individuals. The protocol was immunoSEQ multiplex PCR, while the TCRdb copy is restricted to in-frame clones and leaves out a portion. Among roughly 2 million clones listed, approximately 96% were seen once. The source material was naive CD4+ T cells sorted from blood. Subset in this sample: CD45RA+ positively selected. The receptor source for this set is a man aged 18 to 30 in good health.

The J gene is TRBJ2-3, the V gene TRBV19; maybe TRBD2 (6 bases). Deletions cut 5 bases from V and 0 bases from J, with 12 bases between. This CDR3 contains 15 residues. Germline V gene sequence: CDR1 LNHDA, CDR2 SQIVND (reference sequence). The CDR3 DNA sequence: TGTGCCAGTAGTGGGGTGGGGACTAGCACAGATACGCAGTATTTT. Its protein product is CASSGVGTSTDTQYF.

CDR3 sequence: CASTERAKTGSEQFF. The CDR3 region has the DNA TGTGCCAGCACCGAGAGGGCGAAGACCGGGAGTGAGCAGTTCTTC. The J gene is TRBJ2-1, the V gene TRBV28; TRBD2 might be the D (6 bases). The V end lost 7 bases, the J end lost 9 bases, and 22 bases lay between the germline ends. This CDR3 is 15 amino acids long. Germline assignment: CDR1 MDHEN and CDR2 SYDVKM.

V gene TRBV5-1 combines with J gene TRBJ2-6; 16 bases agree with TRBD2. Germline CDR1 is SGHRS and CDR2 is YFSETQ. CDR3 length equals 20 residues. V shed 0 bases and J 2 bases; nucleotides not matched to a gene: 5. CDR3 DNA: TGCGCCAGCAGCTTGGAGGGACTAGCGGGAGGGCCGCCTGGGGCCAACGTCCTGACTTTC. Translated, it gives CASSLEGLAGGPPGANVLTF.

The chain carries TRBV4-2 and TRBJ1-2, with 7 bases lining up with TRBD1. V gave up 2 bases and J gave up 2 bases; unmatched junction bases: 8. This CDR3 is 16 amino acids long. Looked up from germline, CDR1 is LGHNA and CDR2 is YNFKEQ. The CDR3 DNA reads TGTGCCAGCAGCCAAACCGGGACAGAGGGGAACTATGGCTACACCTTC. Translating gives CASSQTGTEGNYGYTF.

The V call is TRBV9, the J call TRBJ2-5, with D possibly TRBD1 on 6 matching bases. The CDR3 length is 16 residues. V lost 0 bases, J lost 2 bases, and 14 bases lay in between. Germline CDR1 and CDR2: SGDLS and YYNGEE. The CDR3 DNA sequence: TGTGCCAGCAGCGTAGGGCAGGGGCCCGTACAAGAGACCCAGTACTTC. Translating it yields CASSVGQGPVQETQYF.

The genes are TRBV29-1 and TRBJ2-3, with D perhaps TRBD2 (5 bases). Per germline, CDR1 SQVTM and CDR2 ANQGSEA. The CDR3 has 13 residues. The V end was cut by 7 bases, the J end by 3 bases, with 14 bases between. Written as DNA, the CDR3 is TGCAGCGCCGCGGGCCGACTTACAGATACGCAGTATTTT. This sequence encodes CSAAGRLTDTQYF.

V is TRBV5-1 and J is TRBJ2-5; TRBD2 might be the D (5 bases). CDR1 and CDR2 (germline): SGHRS, YFSETQ. The ends were cut back, 2 bases at V and 4 bases at J, with 18 bases in the middle. The CDR3 spans 16 residues. The CDR3 DNA is TGCGCCAGCAGCTTTAATACGGGGATCGAGGGAGAGACCCAGTACTTC. It specifies CASSFNTGIEGETQYF.

The chain uses TRBV5-6 and TRBJ1-2, with D unclear. Trimming stripped 0 bases from V and 7 bases from J, with 13 bases between. CDR1 and CDR2 from the germline V gene are SGHDT and YYEEEE. This CDR3 spans 14 amino acids. As DNA, the CDR3 is TGTGCCAGCAGCTTGGGGACTGTCCCCGTTGGCTACACCTTC. Amino acids: CASSLGTVPVGYTF.

The V gene is TRBV6-5, the J gene TRBJ1-1; no clear D. The germline V and J ends were trimmed by 5 bases and 7 bases, with 17 bases remaining between them. Germline values: CDR1 MNHEY, CDR2 SVGAGI. The length of the CDR3 is 14 residues. This CDR3 reads CASSRTVKVNEAFF. For the CDR3, the DNA is TGTGCCAGCAGTAGGACCGTCAAGGTAAATGAAGCTTTCTTT.

This chain joins TRBV30 and TRBJ2-1; TRBD2 agrees at 7 bases. The trim removed 0 bases at V and 0 bases at J, leaving 11 bases unmatched. Germline V gives CDR1 GTSNPN, CDR2 SVGIG (reference sequence). The length of the CDR3 is 18 residues. The CDR3 DNA reads TGTGCCTGGAGTGTAGGGCTAGCGGCCCTGAGCTCCTACAATGAGCAGTTCTTC. Its translation is CAWSVGLAALSSYNEQFF.

The rearrangement links TRBV5-1 to TRBJ2-6, with 12 bases that match TRBD1. CDR3 length: 16 amino acids. Germline V gene lookup returns CDR1 SGHRS and CDR2 YFSETQ. V dropped 7 bases and J dropped 2; count of bases not matched to a gene: 4. CDR3 nucleotide sequence: TGCGCCAGCGCCGGGACAGGGGGCGCTGGGGCCAACGTCCTGACTTTC. It specifies CASAGTGGAGANVLTF.

V gene TRBV19 combines with J gene TRBJ2-7; D remains ambiguous. Germline V lookup: CDR1 LNHDA, CDR2 SQIVND (reference sequence). The V end was cut by 6 bases, the J end by 2 bases, with 11 bases between. The CDR3 has 13 residues. The CDR3 loop reads CASSPMGTYEQYF. The CDR3 coding sequence is TGTGCCAGTAGCCCAATGGGGACCTACGAGCAGTACTTC.

The chain links TRBV10-3 to TRBJ2-7; a weak D match, TRBD1 (6 bases). Germline V gene lookup returns CDR1 ENHRY and CDR2 SYGVKD. The ends were cut back, 4 bases at V and 7 bases at J, with 14 bases in the middle. The CDR3 spans 13 residues. The CDR3 here is CAISGQGRGEQYF. CDR3 DNA sequence: TGTGCCATCAGTGGGCAGGGGCGAGGTGAGCAGTACTTC.

V gene TRBV6-1 combines with J gene TRBJ1-2; D ambiguous. V was clipped by 1 base and J by 9 bases, with 9 bases between them. Germline CDR1 is MNHNS and CDR2 is SASEGT. This CDR3 region has 12 residues. CDR3 DNA: TGTGCCAGCAGTGAAGTGGTTGGCAGCTACACCTTC. Translated, it gives CASSEVVGSYTF.

Details on this clone: Different DNA sequences within this sample yield the same CDR3. The chain recombines TRBV19 with TRBJ1-5; TRBD1 is a possible D gene (6 bases). V lost 4 bases, J lost 0 bases, and 10 bases lay in between. The CDR3 spans 15 residues. Germline CDR1 LNHDA, CDR2 SQIVND (reference sequence). The CDR3, as DNA: TGTGCCAGTAGTACGACAGGTTATAGCAATCAGCCCCAGCATTTT. It codes for CASSTTGYSNQPQHF.

The chain joins TRBV5-6 to TRBJ1-2; TRBD1 matches 11 bases. Per germline, CDR1 SGHDT and CDR2 YYEEEE. The CDR3 sequence is 16 residues long. V dropped 2 bases and J dropped 3; count of bases not matched to a gene: 6. CDR3 sequence reads: CASSFPGTGGYYGYTF. As DNA, the CDR3 is TGTGCCAGCAGCTTTCCCGGGACAGGGGGATACTATGGCTACACCTTC.

V gene TRBV6-1 combines with J gene TRBJ2-3; D could derive from TRBD1 or TRBD2 (5 bases each). V was shortened by 7 bases and J by 0 bases, with 11 bases between the two germline ends. CDR1 MNHNS and CDR2 SASEGT come from the germline V gene. CDR3 length: 14 amino acids. The CDR3 spells CASNRDGSTDTQYF. Here the CDR3 DNA reads TGTGCCAGCAATAGGGACGGTAGCACAGATACGCAGTATTTT.

V usage is TRBV30 and J usage is TRBJ2-5; a possible D gene is TRBD2 (5 bases). Deletions cut 5 bases from V and 2 bases from J, with 12 bases between. Germline CDR1 GTSNPN, CDR2 SVGIG (reference sequence). This CDR3 comprises 13 residues. The CDR3 region has the DNA TGTGCCTGGGTTCGGGGTGCTCAAGAGACCCAGTACTTC. Encoded protein: CAWVRGAQETQYF.

This chain connects TRBV7-2 to TRBJ2-7; TRBD2 matches at 10 bases. With V trimmed by 4 bases and J by 4 bases, 16 bases remained unmatched. This CDR3 spans 18 amino acids. Germline CDR1 SGHTA, CDR2 FQGNSA. The CDR3 sequence: CASSSLAGSTPGVYEQYF. The CDR3 nucleotides are TGTGCCAGCAGCTCACTAGCGGGATCAACACCAGGGGTTTACGAGCAGTACTTC.

This chain connects TRBV10-1 to TRBJ1-1; D is undetermined. CDR1 is WNHNN, CDR2 SYGVQD, per germline (reference sequence). The ends were cut back, 5 bases at V and 1 base at J, with 11 bases in the middle. The CDR3 covers 14 residues. This CDR3 is CASSSSGSNTEAFF. Here the CDR3 DNA reads TGCGCCAGCAGTTCCTCCGGGTCGAACACTGAAGCTTTCTTT.

The chain joins TRBV6-5 to TRBJ2-3; possibly TRBD1 or TRBD2 for D (6 bases each). Germline assignment: CDR1 MNHEY and CDR2 SVGAGI. V gave up 4 bases and J gave up 1 base, with 15 bases separating them. The CDR3 runs to 16 residues. The CDR3 DNA follows: TGTGCCAGCAGTTCACGGGGGCCCAGGGGCACAGATACGCAGTATTTT. Its translation: CASSSRGPRGTDTQYF.

Turning to this clone: This sample also contains other DNA sequences that code for the same CDR3. The CDR3 is CASSLTDTGELFF. The CDR3, as DNA: TGTGCCAGCAGCTTAACGGACACCGGGGAGCTGTTTTTT. This chain uses TRBV7-9 with TRBJ2-2; D call uncertain. The CDR3 extends over 13 amino acids. V was pared by 2 bases and J by 3 bases, with 4 bases between. CDR1 SEHNR and CDR2 FQNEAQ come from the germline V gene (reference sequence).

The V and J genes are TRBV27 and TRBJ1-5, with D perhaps TRBD1 (5 bases). Germline V CDR1 and CDR2: MNHEY, SMNVEV (reference sequence). V was shortened by 2 bases and J by 3 bases, with 11 bases between the two germline ends. The CDR3 sequence is 15 residues long. The CDR3 loop reads CASSLGQGNNQPQHF. As DNA, the CDR3 is TGTGCCAGCAGTTTAGGGCAGGGAAACAATCAGCCCCAGCATTTT.